The 25 T cell receptor beta chains given below trace back to one sample, sequenced in a study of T cells in tuberculosis. TCRdb keeps only in-frame clones here, not all; method: immunoSEQ multiplex PCR. The table shows under 35,000 clones, with about 90% occurring only once. Time point specified: new active TB diagnosis, blood taken before or within 7 days of starting treatment. The source material was PBMCs, sampled at tuberculosis diagnosis. The receptors were sampled from an adult with tuberculosis. Some clones in this sample may be carry-over from other donors' samples.

Turning to this clone: The conserved phenylalanine or tryptophan is not found at the CDR3 terminus, so this likely reflects a read error. The limits of the CDR3 on the DNA are not certain, so only TCRdb's listed CDR3 is given. The gene calls are TRBV20-1 and TRBJ2-3; the DNA was not used to check the table's D call, TRBD1. The CDR3 sequence runs 11 residues, both termini included. Germline V gives CDR1 DFQATT, CDR2 SNEGSKA (reference sequence). CDR3 region: CSAAAGVLRGL.

This sequence joins TRBV7-9 and TRBJ2-1; TRBD2 matches at 13 bases. V lost 4 bases and J lost 7; bases outside the gene matches: 13. CDR3 length: 18 amino acids. Germline values: CDR1 SEHNR, CDR2 FQNEAQ (reference sequence). The chain's CDR3 is CASSWTMRTSGGRNEQFF. The CDR3 region has the DNA TGTGCCAGCAGCTGGACCATGCGGACTAGCGGGGGCCGGAATGAGCAGTTCTTC.

This clone was seen a few times. The chain has TRBV27 and TRBJ1-2; a weak D match, TRBD1 (5 bases). Germline values: CDR1 MNHEY, CDR2 SMNVEV (reference sequence). Trimming took 6 bases from V and 6 from J, leaving 8 bases between them. The CDR3 runs 11 residues. The CDR3 DNA reads TGTGCCAGCAGATCCAGGGATGGCTACACCTTC. It codes for CASRSRDGYTF.

V gene TRBV27 combines with J gene TRBJ2-2, with 10 bases lining up with TRBD2. The junction had 9 bases not matched to a gene; V was cut back by 5 bases and J by 6 bases. This CDR3 is 16 amino acids long. The V gene's germline CDR1 is MNHEY and CDR2 SMNVEV (reference sequence). The CDR3 nucleotides are TGTGCCAGCAGTCCGCCGCGGACTAGCGGTCCCGGGGAGCTGTTTTTT. Translated, it gives CASSPPRTSGPGELFF.

This rearrangement joins TRBV4-2 to TRBJ1-4, with TRBD1 matching 8 bases. CDR1 and CDR2 from the germline V gene are LGHNA and YNFKEQ. V lost 2 bases and J lost 3; bases outside the gene matches: 8. The CDR3 spans 17 residues. CDR3: CASSQSITGGANEKLFF. The CDR3 DNA follows: TGTGCCAGCAGCCAATCCATCACAGGGGGGGCTAATGAAAAACTGTTTTTT.

The rearrangement joins TRBV6-5 to TRBJ1-3; TRBD1 might be the D (6 bases). The V end was cut by 2 bases, the J end by 2 bases, with 10 bases between. The germline V gene has CDR1 MNHEY and CDR2 SVGAGI. The CDR3 loop spans 15 amino acids. CDR3 coding DNA: TGTGCCAGCAGTTACAATACAGGGACTGGAAACACCATATATTTT. Translating gives CASSYNTGTGNTIYF.

The chain combines TRBV2 with TRBJ2-5, with D perhaps TRBD1 (6 bases). This CDR3 comprises 17 residues. Germline V gene lookup returns CDR1 SNHLY and CDR2 FYNNEI. The V end lost 2 bases, the J end lost 1 base, and 17 bases lay between the germline ends. The CDR3 region has the DNA TGTGCCAGCAGTGAATTGGCCTGGTACAGGGCCCAAGAGACCCAGTACTTC. Encoded protein: CASSELAWYRAQETQYF. The full variable domain, its missing parts supplied by reference TRBV2 and TRBJ2-5, is EPEVTQTPSHQVTQMGQEVILRCVPISNHLYFYWYRQILGQKVEFLVSFYNNEISEKSEIFDDQFSVERPDGSNFTLKIRSTKLEDSAMYFCASSELAWYRAQETQYFGPGTRLLVL.

The chain joins TRBV10-2 to TRBJ2-1; TRBD2 matches 9 bases. V lost 3 bases, J lost 4 bases, and 7 bases stayed unmatched. The CDR3 has 16 amino acids. Germline V gives CDR1 WSHSY, CDR2 SAAADI. The CDR3 loop is CASSDPSGVGYNEQFF. CDR3 DNA sequence: TGCGCCAGCAGTGATCCTAGCGGGGTGGGATACAATGAGCAGTTCTTC.

In its sample, this clone was seen a few times. The CDR3 loop reads CASTPVLAYEQYF. CDR3 bases: TGTGCCAGCACCCCAGTCTTGGCCTACGAGCAGTACTTC. The V and J genes are TRBV2 and TRBJ2-7; no reliable D call. V lost 7 bases and J 2 bases, leaving 12 bases between the germline ends. CDR1 is SNHLY and CDR2 is FYNNEI in the germline V gene. This CDR3 is built from 13 residues.

V gene TRBV5-6 combines with J gene TRBJ1-5; D is uncertain. Trimming removed 1 base at V and 5 bases at J, with 22 bases between. Germline lookup yields CDR1 SGHDT and CDR2 YYEEEE. CDR3 size: 18 residues. The CDR3 region has the DNA TGTGCCAGCAGCTTGTACCGGGAAAGCAGTCGGGCACATCAGCCCCAGCATTTT. This sequence encodes CASSLYRESSRAHQPQHF. Full variable domain (rest looked up from reference TRBV5-6 and TRBJ1-5): DAGVTQSPTHLIKTRGQQVTLRCSPKSGHDTVSWYQQALGQGPQFIFQYYEEEERQRGNFPDRFSGHQFPNYSSELNVNALLLGDSALYLCASSLYRESSRAHQPQHFGDGTRLSIL.

The rearrangement joins TRBV13 to TRBJ2-1; D perhaps matches TRBD2 (7 bases). With 4 bases removed from V and 3 bases from J, the gap between germline ends came to 13 bases. The CDR3 has 15 residues. Germline CDR1 PRHDT, CDR2 FYEKMQ (reference sequence). The CDR3 DNA sequence: TGTGCCAGCAGCTATCGGGGGGCACTCTACAATGAGCAGTTCTTC. It specifies CASSYRGALYNEQFF.

J is TRBJ2-3 and V is TRBV5-4, with D tentatively TRBD1 (6 bases). Germline V lookup: CDR1 SGHNT, CDR2 YYREEE (reference sequence). The V end was cut by 2 bases, the J end by 4 bases, with 11 bases between. This CDR3 has 14 residues. DNA for the CDR3: TGTGCCAGCAGCTTTTGGACAGTCTCAGATACGCAGTATTTT. This sequence encodes CASSFWTVSDTQYF. Variable domain in full (rest from reference TRBV5-4 and TRBJ2-3): ETGVTQSPTHLIKTRGQQVTLRCSSQSGHNTVSWYQQALGQGPQFIFQYYREEENGRGNFPPRFSGLQFPNYSSELNVNALELDDSALYLCASSFWTVSDTQYFGPGTRLTVL.

V and J are TRBV13 and TRBJ2-1, with 15 bases fitting TRBD2. The V gene's germline CDR1 is PRHDT and CDR2 FYEKMQ (reference sequence). The junction had 13 bases not matched to a gene; V was cut back by 4 bases and J by 9 bases. The CDR3 has 18 amino acids. The CDR3 DNA reads TGTGCCAGCAGCTCCAGGGGACTAGCGGGGGGCCCAGGGGCTGAGCAGTTCTTC. The encoded protein is CASSSRGLAGGPGAEQFF.

The V call is TRBV11-2, the J call TRBJ2-2; TRBD1 aligns across 8 bases. This CDR3 has 19 amino acids. The V gene end was trimmed by 5 bases and the J gene end by 5 bases; junction bases not matched to a gene: 19. CDR1 is SGHAT and CDR2 is FQNNGV in the germline V gene. The CDR3 DNA reads as TGTGCCAGCAGCCCCCTCATATACAGGGGGAGCGCAAAGACCGGGGAGCTGTTTTTT. This encodes CASSPLIYRGSAKTGELFF.

The chain combines TRBV5-1 with TRBJ2-3; TRBD2 aligns across 10 bases. Germline lookup yields CDR1 SGHRS and CDR2 YFSETQ. J gave up 1 base and V 2 bases, and 4 bases lay outside the gene matches. This CDR3 contains 16 residues. CDR3 region: CASSLLAGTRTDTQYF. The CDR3 DNA sequence: TGCGCCAGCAGCTTACTAGCGGGGACCCGCACAGATACGCAGTATTTT.

The rearrangement uses TRBV15 and TRBJ1-1; D possibly corresponds to TRBD1 (5 bases). V shed 0 bases and J shed 0 bases, with 14 bases lying between them. The CDR3 spans 17 residues. CDR1 is LNHNV, CDR2 YYDKDF, per germline (reference sequence). Here the CDR3 reads CATSRDVMGGMNTEAFF. In DNA form, the CDR3 reads TGTGCCACCAGCAGAGACGTAATGGGGGGGATGAACACTGAAGCTTTCTTT.

The CDR3 loop reads CASSTTGDASYEQYF. CDR3 bases: TGTGCCAGCAGCACGACCGGGGATGCCTCCTACGAGCAGTACTTC. The rearrangement uses TRBV7-2 and TRBJ2-7; D is perhaps TRBD2 (5 bases). The germline V gene encodes CDR1 SGHTA and CDR2 FQGNSA. Trimming shortened V by 5 bases and J by 0 bases, and 14 bases separated the two germline ends. The CDR3 length is 15 residues.

This chain uses TRBV5-8 with TRBJ2-1; TRBD2 matches at 12 bases. This CDR3 contains 15 residues. V trimming: 3 bases; J trimming: 4 bases; junction bases outside the gene matches: 2. The germline gives CDR1 SGHTS, CDR2 YDEGEE. This chain's CDR3 is CASSYGLAGYNEQFF. DNA of the CDR3: TGTGCCAGCAGCTACGGACTAGCGGGGTACAATGAGCAGTTCTTC.

The V call is TRBV5-6, the J call TRBJ2-2, with D possibly matching TRBD1 (5 bases). The CDR3 has 13 residues. Trimming removed 6 bases from V and 8 bases from J, with 14 bases in between. Germline CDR1 is SGHDT and CDR2 is YYEEEE. In DNA, the CDR3 is TGTGCCAGCACCCAGAGTCAGGGAGGGGAGCTGTTTTTT. It codes for CASTQSQGGELFF.

This chain connects TRBV6-1 to TRBJ1-2; possibly TRBD1 for D (5 bases). The CDR3 has 15 residues. Germline V gene data show CDR1 as MNHNS and CDR2 as SASEGT. Trimming cost V 1 base and J 4 bases, with 13 bases left between them. The CDR3 region is CASSEETGGGYGYTF. The CDR3 region has the DNA TGTGCCAGCAGTGAAGAAACGGGGGGGGGCTATGGCTACACCTTC.

CDR3: CASRPRWGPNEQFF. In DNA form, the CDR3 reads TGTGCCAGCAGACCCAGATGGGGCCCCAATGAGCAGTTCTTC. The chain has TRBV27 and TRBJ2-1; D is perhaps TRBD1 (5 bases). The CDR3 spans 14 residues. V was cut by 6 bases and J by 6 bases, with 15 bases left in between. Germline V gives CDR1 MNHEY, CDR2 SMNVEV (reference sequence).

V is TRBV29-1 and J is TRBJ1-2, with D perhaps TRBD1 (6 bases). The CDR3 contains 11 residues. Germline assignment: CDR1 SQVTM and CDR2 ANQGSEA. Trimming left V 6 bases short and J 7 bases short, with 12 bases between. CDR3 loop: CSVSGVFGYTF. The CDR3 bases are TGCAGCGTCTCAGGGGTTTTTGGCTACACCTTC.

The chain combines TRBV5-4 with TRBJ1-2; D is undetermined. The CDR3 loop spans 13 amino acids. The V gene's germline CDR1 is SGHNT and CDR2 YYREEE (reference sequence). V was shortened by 3 bases and J by 2 bases, with 8 bases between the two germline ends. CDR3 protein: CASSSTKNYGYTF. The CDR3 nucleotides are TGTGCCAGCAGCTCCACAAAGAACTATGGCTACACCTTC.

The V gene is TRBV4-1, the J gene TRBJ1-3; D unresolved. The CDR3 has 14 amino acids. Trimming pared 1 base from V and 8 bases from J, leaving 12 bases between. CDR1 is MGHRA, CDR2 YSYEKL, per germline. The CDR3 loop is CASSQGIGIDTIYF. As DNA, the CDR3 is TGCGCCAGCAGCCAAGGGATCGGGATAGACACCATATATTTT.

The chain recombines TRBV6-5 with TRBJ1-5; no clear D. CDR3 length equals 13 residues. Germline CDR1 MNHEY, CDR2 SVGAGI. The V end lost 0 bases, the J end lost 7 bases, and 7 bases lay between the germline ends. CDR3 sequence (DNA): TGTGCCAGCAGTTACTCTGCGGGGCAGCCCCAGCATTTT. Residues: CASSYSAGQPQHF.